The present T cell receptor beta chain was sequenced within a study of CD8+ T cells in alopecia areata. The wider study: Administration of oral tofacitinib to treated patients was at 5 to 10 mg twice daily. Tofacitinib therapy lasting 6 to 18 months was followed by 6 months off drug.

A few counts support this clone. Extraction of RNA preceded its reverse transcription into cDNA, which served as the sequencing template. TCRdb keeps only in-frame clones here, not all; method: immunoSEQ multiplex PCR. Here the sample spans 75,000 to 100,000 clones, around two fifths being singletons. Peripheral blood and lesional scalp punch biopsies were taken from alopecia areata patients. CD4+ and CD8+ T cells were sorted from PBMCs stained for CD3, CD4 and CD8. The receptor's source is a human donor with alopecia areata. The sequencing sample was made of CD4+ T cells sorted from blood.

CDR3 in DNA: TGCGCCAGCAGCTTGCAATCTCCTAAGGGCGCAGATACGCAGTATTTT. It is translated as CASSLQSPKGADTQYF. The chain combines TRBV5-1 with TRBJ2-3; D is uncertain. The CDR3 has 16 residues. Germline-derived CDR1 and CDR2 are SGHRS and YFSETQ. The V gene lost 1 base and the J gene lost 4 bases, with 16 bases spanning the gap. The full variable domain, completed using reference TRBV5-1 and TRBJ2-3, is KAGVTQTPRYLIKTRGQQVTLSCSPISGHRSVSWYQQTPGQGLQFLFEYFSETQRNKGNFPGRFSGRQFSNSRSEMNVSTLELGDSALYLCASSLQSPKGADTQYFGPGTRLTVL.